The next 5 T cell receptor beta chains were all read from a single sample in a study of preoperative IRX-2 immunotherapy in early breast cancer. Libraries were prepared by immunoSEQ multiplex PCR; TCRdb keeps only in-frame clonotypes and omits some of them. The table has about 62,000 clones, roughly 94% seen once. The treatment was: preoperative locoregional IRX-2 cytokine immunotherapy. Sampling was done from a patient treated with IRX-2 immunotherapy. The origin of the receptors is a human donor with breast cancer.

Only one count was recorded for this clone. The genes are TRBV7-9 and TRBJ2-7; D unclear. Trimming took off 6 bases at V and 3 bases at J, with 12 bases between the two ends. Germline assignment: CDR1 SEHNR and CDR2 FQNEAQ (reference sequence). The CDR3 is 13 amino acids. The CDR3 DNA reads as TGTGCCAGCAGTCAAATGACTCGCTACGAGCAGTACTTC. It yields the protein CASSQMTRYEQYF.

This chain joins TRBV28 and TRBJ2-1; TRBD2 agrees at 10 bases. The CDR3 is 15 residues long. The V segment lost 2 bases and the J segment 6 bases; nucleotides outside the gene matches: 4. Germline CDR1 and CDR2: MDHEN and SYDVKM. The CDR3 is CASSLIAGGSNEQFF. DNA of the CDR3: TGTGCCAGCAGTTTAATAGCGGGAGGTTCCAATGAGCAGTTCTTC.

The chain has TRBV29-1 and TRBJ2-3; 7 nucleotides line up with TRBD1. After removal of 3 bases from V and 0 bases from J, the junction contained 15 bases not matched to a gene. From germline, CDR1 is SQVTM and CDR2 ANQGSEA. This CDR3 comprises 18 residues. CDR3 region: CSVDSAGTEYTSTDTQYF. Here the CDR3 DNA reads TGCAGCGTTGATTCGGCCGGGACAGAGTATACTAGCACAGATACGCAGTATTTT.

CDR3 in amino acids: CASSTGTRYNEQFF. CDR3 in DNA: TGTGCCAGCAGTACCGGGACTAGGTACAATGAGCAGTTCTTC. The rearrangement links TRBV2 to TRBJ2-1, with 8 bases that match TRBD2. This CDR3 is built from 14 residues. J lost 4 bases, V lost 5 bases, and 4 bases had no gene match. Per the germline V gene, CDR1 is SNHLY and CDR2 is FYNNEI.

The chain is built from TRBV7-3 and TRBJ2-2, with 8 bases that match TRBD1. Germline V gene lookup returns CDR1 SGHTA and CDR2 FQGTGA. The CDR3 spans 14 residues. Unmatched junction bases numbered 4, after V lost 1 base and J lost 9 bases. The DNA of the CDR3 is TGTGCCAGCAGCTTAATGTCAGGGGGCCGGGAGCTGTTTTTT. Encoded protein: CASSLMSGGRELFF.